The 9 T cell receptor beta chains given below trace back to one sample, sequenced in a study of blood T cell repertoires in COVID-19. Some clones are missing from TCRdb's copy, which holds only in-frame ones; the method was immunoSEQ multiplex PCR. The sample has some 250,000 clones; 70% to 90% are singletons. The sample comprised peripheral blood. These receptors came from a man aged 25-45 years with active or convalescent COVID-19.

This chain joins TRBV5-1 and TRBJ1-2; D perhaps matches TRBD1 (6 bases). Trimming left V 5 bases short and J 10 bases short, with 24 bases between. There are 15 residues in the CDR3. Germline V gene data show CDR1 as SGHRS and CDR2 as YFSETQ. The CDR3: CASSNPEQGTNHYTF. CDR3 coding DNA: TGCGCCAGCAGTAATCCGGAGCAGGGGACCAACCACTACACCTTC.

The chain carries TRBV3-1 (or the pseudogene TRBV3-2) and TRBJ1-1, with unresolved D. The V gene's germline CDR1 is LGHDT and CDR2 YNNKEL (reference sequence). This CDR3 region has 12 residues. V was clipped by 1 base and J by 10 bases, with 10 bases between them. The CDR3 reads CASSQGYRRAFF. CDR3 DNA sequence: TGTGCCAGCAGCCAAGGGTACAGAAGAGCTTTCTTT.

This chain joins TRBV5-6 and TRBJ2-2; tentatively, D is TRBD1 (6 bases). V lost 2 bases to trimming and J lost 3 bases, with 11 bases between them. The CDR3 runs 15 residues. Germline values: CDR1 SGHDT, CDR2 YYEEEE. The CDR3 here is CASSFYTGYTGELFF. DNA for the CDR3: TGTGCCAGCAGCTTTTATACAGGGTACACCGGGGAGCTGTTTTTT.

The rearrangement joins TRBV11-2 to TRBJ1-5, with 9 bases identical to TRBD1. Germline V lookup: CDR1 SGHAT, CDR2 FQNNGV. This CDR3 region has 15 residues. The V gene end was trimmed by 1 base and the J gene end by 6 bases; junction bases not matched to a gene: 4. For the CDR3, the DNA is TGTGCCAGCAGCTTAGGGACAGGGGTTGGTCAGCCCCAGCATTTT. This encodes CASSLGTGVGQPQHF.

This rearrangement joins TRBV2 to TRBJ2-5, with 10 bases lining up with TRBD2. Germline values: CDR1 SNHLY, CDR2 FYNNEI. Losses at the gene ends were 7 bases for V and 4 bases for J; bases not matched to a gene: 6. The CDR3 loop spans 14 amino acids. CDR3 protein: CASNMASGGETQYF. The CDR3 nucleotides read TGTGCCAGCAATATGGCTAGCGGGGGAGAGACCCAGTACTTC.

This chain connects TRBV4-1 to TRBJ1-2; D is unclear. Germline V gives CDR1 MGHRA, CDR2 YSYEKL. The CDR3 spans 13 residues. V dropped 1 base and J dropped 8 bases, with 11 bases sitting between them. The CDR3 nucleotides are TGCGCCAGCAGCCAAGCCCTTACACCCGGCTACACCTTC. As protein: CASSQALTPGYTF.

The V gene is TRBV27, the J gene TRBJ1-6; tentative D call: TRBD1 (5 bases). Trimming removed 2 bases at V and 9 bases at J, with 11 bases between. CDR1 and CDR2 (germline): MNHEY, SMNVEV (reference sequence). The CDR3 has 14 residues. As DNA, the CDR3 is TGTGCCAGCAGTTTAGGGGCTGTCGGTTCACCCCTCCACTTT. Translation gives CASSLGAVGSPLHF.

The rearrangement uses TRBV11-2 and TRBJ2-2; D ambiguous. Germline CDR1 reads SGHAT; CDR2 reads FQNNGV. The V end was cut by 5 bases, the J end by 8 bases, with 6 bases between. This CDR3 has 11 residues. The CDR3 loop reads CASSHRGELFF. As DNA, the CDR3 is TGTGCCAGCAGCCACCGGGGGGAGCTGTTTTTT.

This clone was seen just once. The rearrangement links TRBV19 to TRBJ1-1; D may be TRBD1 (6 bases). The V end lost 3 bases, the J end lost 7 bases, and 27 bases lay between the germline ends. In germline, CDR1 is LNHDA, CDR2 SQIVND (reference sequence). The CDR3 sequence is 18 residues long. The CDR3 sequence: CASSIRVKTLGGALEAFF. As DNA, the CDR3 is TGTGCCAGTAGTATTCGTGTTAAGACCCTTGGGGGGGCGCTTGAAGCTTTCTTT.